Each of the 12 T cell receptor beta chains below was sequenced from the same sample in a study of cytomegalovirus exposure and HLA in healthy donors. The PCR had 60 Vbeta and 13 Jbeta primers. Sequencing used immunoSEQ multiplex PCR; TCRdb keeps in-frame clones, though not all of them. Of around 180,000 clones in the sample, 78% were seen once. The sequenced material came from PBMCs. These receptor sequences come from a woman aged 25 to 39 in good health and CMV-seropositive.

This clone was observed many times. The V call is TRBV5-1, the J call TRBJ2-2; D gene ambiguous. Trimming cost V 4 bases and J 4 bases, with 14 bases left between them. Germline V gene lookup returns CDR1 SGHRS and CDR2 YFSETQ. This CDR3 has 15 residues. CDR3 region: CASSLALSTTGELFF. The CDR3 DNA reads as TGCGCCAGCAGCCTGGCGCTATCCACCACCGGGGAGCTGTTTTTT. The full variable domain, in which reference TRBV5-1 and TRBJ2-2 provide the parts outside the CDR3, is KAGVTQTPRYLIKTRGQQVTLSCSPISGHRSVSWYQQTPGQGLQFLFEYFSETQRNKGNFPGRFSGRQFSNSRSEMNVSTLELGDSALYLCASSLALSTTGELFFGEGSRLTVL.

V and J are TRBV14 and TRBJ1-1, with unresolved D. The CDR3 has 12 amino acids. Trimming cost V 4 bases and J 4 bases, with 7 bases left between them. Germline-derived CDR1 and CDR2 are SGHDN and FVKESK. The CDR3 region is CASSLSRTEAFF. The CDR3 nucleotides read TGTGCCAGCAGCCTTAGCCGCACTGAAGCTTTCTTT.

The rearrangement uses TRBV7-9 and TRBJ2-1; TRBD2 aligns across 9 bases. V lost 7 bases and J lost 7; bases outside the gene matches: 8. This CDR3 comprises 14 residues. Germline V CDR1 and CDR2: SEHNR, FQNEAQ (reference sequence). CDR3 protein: CASTWASGANEQFF. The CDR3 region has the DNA TGTGCCAGCACTTGGGCTAGCGGGGCAAATGAGCAGTTCTTC.

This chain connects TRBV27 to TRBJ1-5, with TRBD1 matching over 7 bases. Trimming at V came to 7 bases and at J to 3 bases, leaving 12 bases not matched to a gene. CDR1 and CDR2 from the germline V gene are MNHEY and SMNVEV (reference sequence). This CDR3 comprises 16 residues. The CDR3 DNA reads TGTGCCAGCATCCCTAGGACAGGCTCCTACAATCAGCCCCAGCATTTT. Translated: CASIPRTGSYNQPQHF.

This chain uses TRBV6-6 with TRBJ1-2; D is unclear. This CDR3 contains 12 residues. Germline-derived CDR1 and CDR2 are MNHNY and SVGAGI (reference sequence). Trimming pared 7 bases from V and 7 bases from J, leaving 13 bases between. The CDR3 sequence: CASTDGVAGYTF. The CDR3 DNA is TGTGCCAGCACCGACGGGGTAGCTGGCTACACCTTC.

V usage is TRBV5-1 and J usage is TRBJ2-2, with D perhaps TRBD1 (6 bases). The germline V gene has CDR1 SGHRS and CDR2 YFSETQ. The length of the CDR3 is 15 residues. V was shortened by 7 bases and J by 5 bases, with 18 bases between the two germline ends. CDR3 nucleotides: TGCGCCAGCGCTAACCAACAGGGATCGACCGGGGAGCTGTTTTTT. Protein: CASANQQGSTGELFF.

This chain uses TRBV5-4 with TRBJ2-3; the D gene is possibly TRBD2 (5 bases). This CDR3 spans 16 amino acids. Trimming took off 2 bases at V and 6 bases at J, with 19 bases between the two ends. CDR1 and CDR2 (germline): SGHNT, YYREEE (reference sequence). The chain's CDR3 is CASSFGGLPGVDTQYF. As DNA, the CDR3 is TGTGCCAGCAGCTTTGGCGGGTTACCGGGTGTGGATACGCAGTATTTT. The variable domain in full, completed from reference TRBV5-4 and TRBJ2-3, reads ETGVTQSPTHLIKTRGQQVTLRCSSQSGHNTVSWYQQALGQGPQFIFQYYREEENGRGNFPPRFSGLQFPNYSSELNVNALELDDSALYLCASSFGGLPGVDTQYFGPGTRLTVL.

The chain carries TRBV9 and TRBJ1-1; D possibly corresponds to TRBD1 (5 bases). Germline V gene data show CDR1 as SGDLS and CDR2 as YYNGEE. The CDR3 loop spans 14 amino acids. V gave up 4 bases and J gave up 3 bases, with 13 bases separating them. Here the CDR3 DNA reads TGTGCCAGCAGCCCCGGAGGGGTGGACACTGAAGCTTTCTTT. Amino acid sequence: CASSPGGVDTEAFF. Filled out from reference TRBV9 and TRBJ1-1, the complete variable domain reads DSGVTQTPKHLITATGQRVTLRCSPRSGDLSVYWYQQSLDQGLQFLIQYYNGEERAKGNILERFSAQQFPDLHSELNLSSLELGDSALYFCASSPGGVDTEAFFGQGTRLTVV.

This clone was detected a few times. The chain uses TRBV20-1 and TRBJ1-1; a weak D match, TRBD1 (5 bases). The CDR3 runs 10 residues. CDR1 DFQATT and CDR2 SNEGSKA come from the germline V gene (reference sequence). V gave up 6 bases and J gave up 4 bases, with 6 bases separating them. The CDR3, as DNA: TGCAGTGCCGGGGGCACTGAAGCTTTCTTT. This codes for CSAGGTEAFF.

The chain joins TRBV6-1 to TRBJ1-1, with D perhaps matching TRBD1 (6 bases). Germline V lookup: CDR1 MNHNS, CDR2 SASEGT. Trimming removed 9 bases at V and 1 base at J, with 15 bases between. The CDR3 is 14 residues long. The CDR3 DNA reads TGTGCCAGTTACAGGGCTGCGGCGAACACTGAAGCTTTCTTT. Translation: CASYRAAANTEAFF.

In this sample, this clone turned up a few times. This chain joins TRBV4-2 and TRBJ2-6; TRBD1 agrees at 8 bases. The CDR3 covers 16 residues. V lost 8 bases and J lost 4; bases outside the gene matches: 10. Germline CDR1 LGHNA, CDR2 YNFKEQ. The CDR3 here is CASGLTGGIGANVLTF. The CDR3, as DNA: TGTGCCAGCGGGTTAACAGGGGGGATAGGGGCCAACGTCCTGACTTTC.

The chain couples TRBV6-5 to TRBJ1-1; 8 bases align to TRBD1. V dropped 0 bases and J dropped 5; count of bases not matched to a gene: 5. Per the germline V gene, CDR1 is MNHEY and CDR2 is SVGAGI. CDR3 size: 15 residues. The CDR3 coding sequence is TGTGCCAGCAGTTACTCGACAGGGGTTGGTACTGAAGCTTTCTTT. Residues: CASSYSTGVGTEAFF.